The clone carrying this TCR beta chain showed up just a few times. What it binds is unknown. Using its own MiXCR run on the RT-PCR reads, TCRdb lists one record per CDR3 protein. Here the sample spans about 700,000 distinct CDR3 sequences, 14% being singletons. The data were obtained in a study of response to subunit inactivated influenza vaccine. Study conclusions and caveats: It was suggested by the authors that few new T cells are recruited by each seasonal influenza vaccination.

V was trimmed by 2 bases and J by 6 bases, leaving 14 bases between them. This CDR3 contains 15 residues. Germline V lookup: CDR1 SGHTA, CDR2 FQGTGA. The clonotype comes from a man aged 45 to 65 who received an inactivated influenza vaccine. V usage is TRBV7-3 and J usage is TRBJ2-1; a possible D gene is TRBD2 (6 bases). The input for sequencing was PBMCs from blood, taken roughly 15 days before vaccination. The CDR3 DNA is TGTGCCAGCAGCTTATCCCGGGAGATCTCCAATGAGCAGTTCTTC. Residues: CASSLSREISNEQFF.